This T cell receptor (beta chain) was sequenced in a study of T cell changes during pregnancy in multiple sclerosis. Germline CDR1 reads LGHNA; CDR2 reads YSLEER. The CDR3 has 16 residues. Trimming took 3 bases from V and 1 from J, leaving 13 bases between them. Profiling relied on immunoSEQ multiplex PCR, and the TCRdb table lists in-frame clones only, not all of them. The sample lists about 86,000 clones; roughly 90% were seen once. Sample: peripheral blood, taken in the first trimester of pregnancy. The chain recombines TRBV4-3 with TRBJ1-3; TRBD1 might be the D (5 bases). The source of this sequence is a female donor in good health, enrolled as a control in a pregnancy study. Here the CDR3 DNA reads TGCGCCAGCAGCCAGGACAAACGGGTATCTGGAAACACCATATATTTT. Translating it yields CASSQDKRVSGNTIYF.